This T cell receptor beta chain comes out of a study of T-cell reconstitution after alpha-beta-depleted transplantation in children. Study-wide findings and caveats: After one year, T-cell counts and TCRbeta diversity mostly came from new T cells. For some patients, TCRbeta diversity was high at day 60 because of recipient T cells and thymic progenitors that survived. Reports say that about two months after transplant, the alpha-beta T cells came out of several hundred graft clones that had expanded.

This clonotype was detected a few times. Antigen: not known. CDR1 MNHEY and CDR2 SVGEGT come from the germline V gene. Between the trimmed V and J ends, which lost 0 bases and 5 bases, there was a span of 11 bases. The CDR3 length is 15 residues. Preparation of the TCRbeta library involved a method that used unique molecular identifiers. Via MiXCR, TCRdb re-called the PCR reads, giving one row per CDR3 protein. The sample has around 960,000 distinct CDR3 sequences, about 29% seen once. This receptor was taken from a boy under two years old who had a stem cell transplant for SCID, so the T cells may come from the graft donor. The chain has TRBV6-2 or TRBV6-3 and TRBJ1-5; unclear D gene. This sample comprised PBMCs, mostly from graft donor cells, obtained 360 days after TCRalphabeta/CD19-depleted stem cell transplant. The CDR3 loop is CASSYSIPVYQPQHF. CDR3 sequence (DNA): TGTGCCAGCAGTTACTCGATCCCAGTTTATCAGCCCCAGCATTTT.